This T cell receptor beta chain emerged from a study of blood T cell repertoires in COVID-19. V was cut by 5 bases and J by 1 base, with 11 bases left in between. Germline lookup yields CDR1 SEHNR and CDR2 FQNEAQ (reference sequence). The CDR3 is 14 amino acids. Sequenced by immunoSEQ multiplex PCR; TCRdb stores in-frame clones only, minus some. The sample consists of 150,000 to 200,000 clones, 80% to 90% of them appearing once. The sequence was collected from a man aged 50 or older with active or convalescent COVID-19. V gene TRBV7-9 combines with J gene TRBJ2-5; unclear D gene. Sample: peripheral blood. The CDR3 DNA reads TGTGCCAGCAGCGTGACGGGTACCCAAGAGACCCAGTACTTC. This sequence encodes CASSVTGTQETQYF.